One sample yielded the 8 T cell receptor beta chains listed below, sequenced in a study of T-cell memory formation after mild COVID-19. TCRdb recomputed calls from the 5' RACE reads with MiXCR, one row per CDR3 protein. The sample lists around 390,000 distinct CDR3 sequences, roughly 15% occurring once. The sample consisted of PBMCs or a T cell subset sorted from them (not recorded which). These receptors all come from a man in his late teens or twenties who had mild COVID-19 (a few samples of this study predate the infection). Cell type and time point are not known.

This rearrangement joins TRBV7-9 to TRBJ1-1, with D tentatively TRBD1 (5 bases). Germline V gene lookup returns CDR1 SEHNR and CDR2 FQNEAQ (reference sequence). This CDR3 has 14 amino acids. The ends were cut back, 5 bases at V and 1 base at J, with 11 bases in the middle. The CDR3 protein is CASSRGASNTEAFF. The CDR3 DNA follows: TGTGCCAGCAGCCGAGGGGCATCGAACACTGAAGCTTTCTTT.

This clonotype was counted a few times. CDR3 nucleotides: TGTGCCAGCAGTTTGGGACAGGGCAGGTATCAGCCCCAGCATTTT. Encoded protein: CASSLGQGRYQPQHF. The V call is TRBV12-3 or TRBV12-4, the J call TRBJ1-5; 9 bases agree with TRBD1. This CDR3 region has 15 residues. The V and J ends lost 3 bases and 5 bases, in that order; junction bases with no gene match: 5.

V and J are TRBV5-1 and TRBJ2-1; 10 nucleotides match TRBD2. Germline V gene lookup returns CDR1 SGHRS and CDR2 YFSETQ. V shed 1 base and J 5 bases; nucleotides not matched to a gene: 6. This CDR3 spans 16 amino acids. The DNA of the CDR3 is TGCGCCAGCAGCTTGATCCCTAGCGGGGGCCACAATGAGCAGTTCTTC. As protein: CASSLIPSGGHNEQFF.

The V call is TRBV18, the J call TRBJ2-1; D uncertain. The germline CDR1 and CDR2 sequences are KGHSH and LQKENI. Trimming left V 3 bases short and J 5 bases short, with 8 bases between. This CDR3 has 13 residues. This CDR3 reads CASSPGPDNEQFF. The CDR3 bases are TGTGCCAGCTCACCCGGGCCAGACAATGAGCAGTTCTTC.

In its sample, this clonotype was seen a few times. The V gene is TRBV29-1, the J gene TRBJ2-7; 11 bases are a match to TRBD1. Germline CDR1 SQVTM, CDR2 ANQGSEA. The CDR3 covers 12 residues. V was clipped by 5 bases and J by 6 bases; unmatched bases: 3. The CDR3 DNA follows: TGCAGCGTTTGGACAGGGGGCCTCGAGCAGTACGTC. This sequence encodes CSVWTGGLEQYV.

V is TRBV28 and J is TRBJ2-7; D might be TRBD2 (6 bases). From germline, CDR1 is MDHEN and CDR2 SYDVKM. This CDR3 comprises 14 residues. V lost 6 bases and J lost 0, with 12 bases in between. In DNA, the CDR3 is TGTGCCAGCAGCTCAAGCGGGCGCTCCTACGAGCAGTACGTC. Amino acid sequence: CASSSSGRSYEQYV.

The CDR3 region has the DNA TGCGCCAGCAGCCCTCTGGCGACAGGGACCTCCTACGAGCAGTACTTC. This translates into CASSPLATGTSYEQYF. The chain is built from TRBV4-1 and TRBJ2-7, with TRBD1 identical over 7 bases. This CDR3 spans 16 amino acids. Losses at the gene ends were 4 bases for V and 0 bases for J; bases not matched to a gene: 9. Germline CDR1 and CDR2: MGHRA and YSYEKL.

This clonotype has just a few counts. The chain is built from TRBV9 and TRBJ2-1; tentatively, D is TRBD1 or TRBD2 (5 bases each). V was shortened by 0 bases and J by 7 bases, with 11 bases between the two germline ends. The CDR3 loop spans 14 amino acids. The V gene's germline CDR1 is SGDLS and CDR2 YYNGEE. The CDR3 DNA follows: TGTGCCAGCAGCGTAGTGTCAGGGAGAAATGAGCAGTTCTTC. This codes for CASSVVSGRNEQFF.